Following are 5 T cell receptor beta chains from one sample sequenced in a study of cytomegalovirus exposure and HLA in healthy donors. Assay used: immunoSEQ multiplex PCR; TCRdb lists only in-frame clones, some missing. The table has 85,000 to 95,000 clones, around 96% seen once. Sequenced: PBMCs. The receptors here all came from a man between 18 and 35 years old in good health and CMV-seronegative.

The chain is built from TRBV5-4 and TRBJ2-1; the match to TRBD2 covers 7 bases. The V and J ends lost 4 bases and 7 bases, in that order; junction bases with no gene match: 8. This CDR3 is built from 14 residues. Germline V gives CDR1 SGHNT, CDR2 YYREEE (reference sequence). This CDR3 is CASSGWNGGNEQFF. CDR3 nucleotides: TGTGCCAGCAGCGGATGGAACGGGGGGAATGAGCAGTTCTTC.

This chain links TRBV29-1 with TRBJ2-1; possible D gene TRBD2, 6 bases. The CDR3 runs to 14 residues. Trimming took off 3 bases at V and 4 bases at J, with 13 bases between the two ends. Germline CDR1 reads SQVTM; CDR2 reads ANQGSEA. CDR3 nucleotide sequence: TGCAGCGTTGATGGGCCTAGCGAGTACAATGAGCAGTTCTTC. Encoded protein: CSVDGPSEYNEQFF.

This chain's CDR3 is CASSLVQGADGYTF. CDR3 coding DNA: TGTGCCAGCAGCTTGGTACAGGGGGCGGATGGCTACACCTTC. V and J are TRBV5-5 and TRBJ1-2; TRBD1 matches at 9 bases. This CDR3 spans 14 amino acids. Germline trimming cut 0 bases from V and 6 bases from J; bases unmatched to any gene: 3. CDR1 and CDR2 from the germline V gene are SGHKS and YYEKEE (reference sequence).

The chain joins TRBV5-1 to TRBJ2-1; 10 bases line up with TRBD1. This CDR3 has 17 amino acids. After removal of 0 bases from V and 6 bases from J, the junction contained 9 bases not matched to a gene. Per the germline V gene, CDR1 is SGHRS and CDR2 is YFSETQ. The CDR3 nucleotides read TGCGCCAGCAGCTTGGCCGGGAGACAGGGGGCACCCAATGAGCAGTTCTTC. Translated, it gives CASSLAGRQGAPNEQFF.

The chain is built from TRBV6-1 and TRBJ2-7; D call uncertain. Germline values: CDR1 MNHNS, CDR2 SASEGT. This CDR3 contains 11 residues. V shed 6 bases and J shed 0 bases, with 3 bases lying between them. CDR3 DNA: TGTGCCAGCAGGGACTCCTACGAGCAGTACGTC. Its protein is CASRDSYEQYV.